This is a list of T cell receptor beta chains from one sample in a study of T cell repertoires in cytomegalovirus infection. TCRdb recomputed calls from the reads with MiXCR, one row per CDR3 protein. Here the sample spans more than 500,000 distinct CDR3 sequences, approximately 15% being singletons. The sample consisted of CD8+ T cells from PBMCs. These receptors all stem from a human donor in good health (CMV status not recorded). Some clones in this sample may be carry-over from other donors' samples. Both conserved end residues are part of each CDR3. Each record gives: clone size, J gene, V gene, D gene, CDR3 DNA, CDR3 protein. D genes are given only for firm matches. Rows give clone size only sometimes, using once, few, many, or a class for an expanded clone.

many	TRBJ2-7	TRBV6-1	.	TGTGCCAGCAGTGAAGTATATAACGGAGCCTACGAGCAGTACTTC	CASSEVYNGAYEQYF
.	TRBJ2-7	TRBV29-1	.	TGCAGCGTGTCACAGGGTGGAAGCTCCTACGAGCAGTACTTC	CSVSQGGSSYEQYF
few	TRBJ2-5	TRBV28	.	TGTGCCAGCAGCCGTCATAGGAGTCAAGAGACCCAGTACTTC	CASSRHRSQETQYF
many	TRBJ2-5	TRBV10-3	.	TGTGCCATCAGTGGAGGCCAAGAGACCCAGTACTTC	CAISGGQETQYF
few	TRBJ1-2	TRBV29-1	TRBD1	TGCAGCGTCATTTCAGGGACAGCCTATGGCTACACCTTC	CSVISGTAYGYTF
many	TRBJ2-7	TRBV4-2	TRBD2	TGTGCCAGCAGCCAAGGCGGGAGGGCCAATCAGCAGTACTTC	CASSQGGRANQQYF
many	TRBJ2-5	TRBV19	TRBD1	TGTGCCAGTTCGGCAGGGGGTAACTTCCAAGAGACCCAGTACTTC	CASSAGGNFQETQYF
.	TRBJ1-6	TRBV20-1	.	TGCAGTGCTAGAGGGCGGCAGAGTAATAATTCACCCCTCCACTTT	CSARGRQSNNSPLHF
few	TRBJ2-3	TRBV6-5	TRBD2	TGTGCCAGCAGTTACCGTCGGGGGGGGGCGTCAGATACGCAGTATTTT	CASSYRRGGASDTQYF
many	TRBJ2-5	TRBV28	.	TGTGCCAGCAGTTTAGAACAAGTCCAAGAGACCCAGTACTTC	CASSLEQVQETQYF
many	TRBJ1-1	TRBV20-1	.	TGCAGTGCTAGGGCCAGGGGAAGGGTGAACACTGAAGCTTTCTTT	CSARARGRVNTEAFF
many	TRBJ2-7	TRBV11-2	.	TGTGCCAGCAGCTCAGTTGCGGCGGGGTCCTTTGGGGACGAGCAGTACTTC	CASSSVAAGSFGDEQYF
many	TRBJ2-1	TRBV7-9	TRBD1	TGTGCCAGCAGCTTTGGACAGGGGGCCAATGAGCAGTTCTTC	CASSFGQGANEQFF
many	TRBJ2-7	TRBV14	TRBD2	TGTGCCAGCAGCCAAGCCCCTTGGACTAGCGACAACTACGAGCAGTACTTC	CASSQAPWTSDNYEQYF
many	TRBJ1-4	TRBV7-9	.	TGTGCCAGCAGCGGAACGGGACGGGGAAATGAAAAACTGTTTTTT	CASSGTGRGNEKLFF
few	TRBJ2-3	TRBV12-3/TRBV12-4	.	TGTGCCAGCAGCCCTGCAGGGCGCACAGATACGCAGTATTTT	CASSPAGRTDTQYF
.	TRBJ2-2	TRBV19	TRBD1	TGTGCCAGTAGTATAGATCATGAGGGGGCCGACACCGGGGAGCTGTTTTTT	CASSIDHEGADTGELFF
many	TRBJ1-2	TRBV12-3/TRBV12-4	TRBD1	TGTGCCAGCTTGGGAGCGACAGGGGAAAACTATGGCTACACCTTC	CASLGATGENYGYTF
many	TRBJ2-5	TRBV20-1	TRBD2	TGCAGTGCTAGTGGTTACGGACTAGCGGGAGGGCCTAGGCAAGAGACCCAGTACTTC	CSASGYGLAGGPRQETQYF
many	TRBJ2-1	TRBV7-9	.	TGTGCCAGCAGCTCGCTACGGGAGAGACTTGTCGATGAGCAGTTCTTC	CASSSLRERLVDEQFF